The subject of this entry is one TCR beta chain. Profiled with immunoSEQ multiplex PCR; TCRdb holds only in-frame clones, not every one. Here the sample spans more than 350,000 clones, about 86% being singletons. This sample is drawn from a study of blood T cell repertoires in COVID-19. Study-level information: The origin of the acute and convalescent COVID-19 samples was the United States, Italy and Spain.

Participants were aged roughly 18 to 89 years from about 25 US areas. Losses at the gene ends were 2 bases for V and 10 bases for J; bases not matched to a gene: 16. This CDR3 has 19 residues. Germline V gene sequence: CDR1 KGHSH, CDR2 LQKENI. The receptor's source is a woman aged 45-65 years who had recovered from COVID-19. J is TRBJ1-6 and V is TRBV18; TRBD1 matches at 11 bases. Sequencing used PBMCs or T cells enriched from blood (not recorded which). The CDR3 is CASSPVFVGTGGLPSPLHF. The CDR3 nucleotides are TGTGCCAGCTCACCAGTTTTTGTCGGGACAGGGGGTCTCCCCTCACCCCTCCACTTT. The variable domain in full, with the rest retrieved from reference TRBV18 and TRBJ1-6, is NAGVMQNPRHLVRRRGQEARLRCSPMKGHSHVYWYRQLPEEGLKFMVYLQKENIIDESGMPKERFSAEFPKEGPSILRIQQVVRGDSAAYFCASSPVFVGTGGLPSPLHFGNGTRLTVT.